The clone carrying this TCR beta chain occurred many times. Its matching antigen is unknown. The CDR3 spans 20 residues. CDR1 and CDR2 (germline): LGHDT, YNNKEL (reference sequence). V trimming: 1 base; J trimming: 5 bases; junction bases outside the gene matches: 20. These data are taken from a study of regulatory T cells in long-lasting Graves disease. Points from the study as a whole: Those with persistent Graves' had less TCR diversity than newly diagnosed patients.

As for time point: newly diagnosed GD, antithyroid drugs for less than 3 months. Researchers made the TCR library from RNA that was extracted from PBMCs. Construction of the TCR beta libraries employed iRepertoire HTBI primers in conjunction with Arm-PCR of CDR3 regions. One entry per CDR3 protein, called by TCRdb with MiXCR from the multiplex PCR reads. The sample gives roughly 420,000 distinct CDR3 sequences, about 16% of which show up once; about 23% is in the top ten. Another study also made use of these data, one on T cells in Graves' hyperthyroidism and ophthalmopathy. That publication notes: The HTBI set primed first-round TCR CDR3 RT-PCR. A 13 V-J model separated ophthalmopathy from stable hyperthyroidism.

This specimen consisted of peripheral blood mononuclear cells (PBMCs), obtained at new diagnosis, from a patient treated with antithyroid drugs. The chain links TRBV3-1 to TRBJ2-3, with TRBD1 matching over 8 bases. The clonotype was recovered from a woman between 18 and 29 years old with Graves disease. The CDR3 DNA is TGTGCCAGCAGCCAAGCAGGGGGCTTCAATTCGTCCTTCCCTGAAGATACGCAGTATTTT. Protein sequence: CASSQAGGFNSSFPEDTQYF.